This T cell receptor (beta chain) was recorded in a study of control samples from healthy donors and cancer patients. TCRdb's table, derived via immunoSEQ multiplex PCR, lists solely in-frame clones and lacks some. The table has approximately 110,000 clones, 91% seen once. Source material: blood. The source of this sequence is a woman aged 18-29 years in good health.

The CDR3 loop reads CASRRTTGFTGELFF. CDR3 in DNA: TGTGCCAGCAGGAGGACGACAGGGTTCACCGGGGAGCTGTTTTTT. The V call is TRBV7-2, the J call TRBJ2-2, with 7 positions matching TRBD1. Losses at the gene ends were 6 bases for V and 4 bases for J; bases not matched to a gene: 8. This CDR3 is built from 15 residues. Per germline, CDR1 SGHTA and CDR2 FQGNSA.